This is a list of T cell receptor beta chains from one sample in a study of blood T cell repertoires in COVID-19. Assay: immunoSEQ multiplex PCR; the TCRdb copy retains only in-frame clones and omits some. The table includes about 260,000 clones, about nine tenths detected once. Material for sequencing was peripheral blood. The receptors here all came from a woman aged 40 to 50 who had recovered from COVID-19. CDR3s include the opening cysteine and the closing phenylalanine or tryptophan. D genes are given only for firm matches. Not all rows give a size; the values are once, few, many and, for expanded clones, a class.

>TRBD1|14|TRBV2|.|TRBJ1-1
CASMGDRGDTEAFF
TGTGCCAGCATGGGGGACAGAGGAGACACTGAAGCTTTCTTT
>.|15|TRBV10-3|.|TRBJ2-3
CAITRTGPGADTQYF
TGTGCCATCACCAGAACAGGGCCAGGCGCAGATACGCAGTATTTT
>.|15|TRBV7-9|.|TRBJ2-1
CASSLGQGSYNEQFF
TGTGCCAGCAGCTTGGGGCAGGGGTCCTACAATGAGCAGTTCTTC
>TRBD2|14|TRBV7-8|.|TRBJ2-7
CASTLPSGGAGQYF
TGTGCCAGCACCTTGCCGAGCGGGGGAGCCGGGCAGTACTTC
>TRBD2|14|TRBV29-1|.|TRBJ2-1
CSVERLAGYNEQFF
TGCAGCGTTGAACGACTAGCGGGTTACAATGAGCAGTTCTTC
>TRBD2|15|TRBV9|.|TRBJ2-1
CASSVLSGADNEQFF
TGTGCCAGCAGCGTACTTAGCGGGGCTGACAATGAGCAGTTCTTC
>.|13|TRBV24-1|.|TRBJ2-2
CATSDKGAGELFF
TGTGCCACCAGTGATAAGGGGGCCGGGGAGCTGTTTTTT
>.|14|TRBV3-1/TRBV3-2|.|TRBJ1-2
CASSLAGGGYGYTF
TGTGCCAGCAGCCTTGCCGGCGGCGGCTATGGCTACACCTTC
>TRBD2|18|TRBV2|.|TRBJ2-5
CASSEDPRLAGGKETQYF
TGTGCCAGCAGTGAAGATCCCCGACTAGCGGGGGGTAAAGAGACCCAGTACTTC
>.|12|TRBV7-9|.|TRBJ1-5
CASSGRDQPQHF
TGTGCCAGCAGCGGTCGGGATCAGCCCCAGCATTTT
>.|14|TRBV30|few|TRBJ1-6
CALGVLGGNSPLHF
TGTGCCCTCGGTGTCTTGGGAGGGAATTCACCCCTCCACTTT
>.|11|TRBV2|few|TRBJ1-4
CASKSGRELFF
TGTGCCAGCAAATCGGGGAGGGAACTGTTTTTT
>.|13|TRBV5-5|.|TRBJ2-7
CASGVGAEDEQYF
TGTGCCAGCGGGGTTGGGGCCGAGGACGAGCAGTACTTC
>.|14|TRBV21-1|.|TRBJ2-5
CASSLPGQAGTQYF
TGTGCCAGCAGTCTCCCGGGCCAGGCGGGGACCCAGTACTTC
>.|13|TRBV6-4|.|TRBJ1-1
CASSRQENTEAFF
TGTGCCAGCAGCCGACAGGAAAACACTGAAGCTTTCTTT
>.|15|TRBV21-1|.|TRBJ2-7
CASSKWGQLRLEQYF
TGTGCCAGCAGCAAGTGGGGACAACTACGGTTGGAGCAGTACTTC
>TRBD1|16|TRBV27|.|TRBJ2-1
CASSLSIGTGGNEQFF
TGTGCCAGCAGTTTATCTATCGGGACAGGGGGCAATGAGCAGTTCTTC
>TRBD2|19|TRBV10-2|.|TRBJ2-7
CASSPRGPTLAGGLYEQYF
TGCGCCAGCAGCCCGCGGGGCCCGACTCTAGCGGGGGGCCTCTACGAGCAGTACTTC
>.|15|TRBV19|once|TRBJ1-1
CASSIASRGVDEAFF
TGTGCCAGTAGTATAGCTTCCCGGGGAGTTGATGAAGCTTTCTTT
>.|12|TRBV12-3/TRBV12-4|.|TRBJ2-3
CASSFSRGRVHF
TGTGCCAGCAGTTTCTCCAGGGGTAGAGTGCATTTT
>TRBD2|14|TRBV29-1|.|TRBJ2-7
CSVEGMTGGYEQYF
TGCAGCGTTGAAGGGATGACGGGGGGCTACGAGCAGTACTTC
>.|15|TRBV11-2|once|TRBJ1-1
CASSTSQGGHTEAFF
TGTGCCAGCAGCACGAGCCAGGGAGGTCACACTGAAGCTTTCTTT
>.|15|TRBV9|.|TRBJ2-2
CASSVGGLNTGELFF
TGTGCCAGCAGCGTAGGGGGACTGAACACCGGGGAGCTGTTTTTT
>.|15|TRBV7-3|.|TRBJ1-6
CASSLTQGGNSPLHF
TGTGCCAGCAGCTTAACGCAGGGTGGTAATTCACCCCTCCACTTT
>TRBD2|15|TRBV2|.|TRBJ2-7
CASSEASGVAYEQYF
TGTGCCAGCAGTGAAGCTAGCGGGGTAGCCTACGAGCAGTACTTC
>TRBD1|19|TRBV19|.|TRBJ2-6
CASSLMTGGYSSGANVLTF
TGTGCCAGTAGTCTTATGACAGGGGGCTACTCCTCTGGGGCCAACGTCCTGACTTTC
>.|14|TRBV7-2|.|TRBJ2-1
CASSLGPGYNEQFF
TGTGCCAGCAGCTTAGGGCCGGGCTACAATGAGCAGTTCTTC
>.|15|TRBV5-3|.|TRBJ1-5
CARSLRQGSRQPQHF
TGTGCCAGAAGCTTGCGGCAGGGTTCACGGCAGCCCCAGCATTTT
>.|14|TRBV11-2|.|TRBJ2-5
CASSFALSGETQYF
TGTGCCAGCAGCTTTGCGCTCTCGGGAGAGACCCAGTACTTC